This T cell receptor (beta chain) was retrieved from a study of CD8+ T cells in alopecia areata. The CDR3 is made up of 14 amino acids. With 4 bases clipped from V and 6 bases from J, the junction kept 9 bases outside the gene matches. Per the germline V gene, CDR1 is SGHRS and CDR2 is YFSETQ. Extraction of RNA preceded its reverse transcription into cDNA, which served as the sequencing template. The method was immunoSEQ multiplex PCR; TCRdb's version includes in-frame clones alone and lacks a portion of them. The repertoire consists of roughly 200,000 clones, with around 63% occurring once and the leading ten covering about 1.7%.

The TCR was taken from a human donor with alopecia areata. The V call is TRBV5-1, the J call TRBJ1-1, with 7 bases matching TRBD1. The starting material was CD4+ T cells sorted from blood, obtained at week 0. The CDR3 DNA is TGCGCCAGCAGCCAGGGACAGACTGTCTCTGAAGCTTTCTTT. Translation: CASSQGQTVSEAFF.